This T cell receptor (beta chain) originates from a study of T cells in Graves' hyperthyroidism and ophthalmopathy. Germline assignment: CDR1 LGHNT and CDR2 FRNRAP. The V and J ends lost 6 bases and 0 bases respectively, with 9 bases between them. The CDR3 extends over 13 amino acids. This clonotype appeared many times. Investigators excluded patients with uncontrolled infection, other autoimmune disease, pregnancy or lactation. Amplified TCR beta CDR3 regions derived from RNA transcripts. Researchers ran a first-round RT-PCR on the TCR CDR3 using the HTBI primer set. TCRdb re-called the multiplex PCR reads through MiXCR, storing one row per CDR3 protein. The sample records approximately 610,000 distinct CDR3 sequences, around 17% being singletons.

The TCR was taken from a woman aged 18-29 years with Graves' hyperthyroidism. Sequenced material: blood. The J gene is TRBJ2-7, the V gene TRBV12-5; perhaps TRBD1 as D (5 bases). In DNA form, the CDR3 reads TGTGCTAGTGGGTGGACATACTCCTACGAGCAGTACTTC. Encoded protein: CASGWTYSYEQYF.